This T cell receptor beta chain was captured in a study of cytotoxic CD8 clonotypes in ibrutinib-treated CLL. Study-wide context: Patients attained about 24 partial and 2 complete responses; at median around 68 months, about 15 remained remitted while 12 progressed.

General study points: A rise in clonality was seen at ibrutinib response, and a fall back toward baseline was seen at progression.

A remark on this clone: Its antigen remains unknown.

Measured with immunoSEQ multiplex PCR; TCRdb has only the in-frame clones, and not every one. The table lists around 310,000 clones, just under 80% of them singletons. Germline CDR1 and CDR2: LGHNA and YSLEER. The CDR3 contains 13 residues. V was shortened by 4 bases and J by 7 bases, with 14 bases between the two germline ends. This specimen was PBMCs, taken before ibrutinib treatment. The rearrangement uses TRBV4-3 and TRBJ2-7; D is perhaps TRBD1 (5 bases). This clonotype originated in a human donor with chronic lymphocytic leukemia. CDR3 residues: CASSLNRGLEQYF. The CDR3 DNA reads as TGCGCCAGCAGCCTAAATAGGGGTCTAGAGCAGTACTTC.